One sample yielded the 19 T cell receptor beta chains listed below, sequenced in a study of identical twins. MiXCR, applied by TCRdb to the 5' RACE reads, yields one record per CDR3 protein. The sample contains under 250,000 distinct CDR3 sequences, 10% to 15% of which appear only once. In addition, the sample was reused for a study of yellow fever vaccine responses in identical twins.

Sequencing was performed on memory (CD45RO+) T cells sorted from blood. These receptors originate from a woman under 30 in good health.

This chain links TRBV11-2 with TRBJ1-3; D unresolved. Trimming stripped 5 bases from V and 3 bases from J, with 8 bases between. Per the germline V gene, CDR1 is SGHAT and CDR2 is FQNNGV. The CDR3 has 13 residues. CDR3 sequence reads: CASSPYSGNTIYF. The CDR3 DNA sequence: TGTGCCAGCAGCCCGTATAGTGGAAACACCATATATTTT.

V gene TRBV3-1 combines with J gene TRBJ1-2, with 7 bases fitting TRBD1. Germline V gives CDR1 LGHDT, CDR2 YNNKEL (reference sequence). V dropped 5 bases and J dropped 8; count of bases not matched to a gene: 8. The CDR3 consists of 13 residues. The DNA of the CDR3 is TGTGCCAGCAGCGTCGACAGGGCGGCGGGCTACACCTTC. Protein sequence: CASSVDRAAGYTF. Drawing the rest from reference TRBV3-1 and TRBJ1-2, the complete variable domain is DTAVSQTPKYLVTQMGNDKSIKCEQNLGHDTMYWYKQDSKKFLKIMFSYNNKELIINETVPNRFSPKSPDKAHLNLHINSLELGDSAVYFCASSVDRAAGYTFGSGTRLTVV.

The V gene is TRBV6-6, the J gene TRBJ2-1; possible D gene TRBD1, 8 bases. Trimming stripped 6 bases from V and 10 bases from J, with 16 bases between. The CDR3 spans 13 residues. Germline V gene data show CDR1 as MNHNY and CDR2 as SVGAGI (reference sequence). The CDR3 sequence: CASSNGGTGEQFF. CDR3 nucleotides: TGTGCCAGCAGCAACGGGGGGACAGGCGAGCAGTTCTTC.

This chain joins TRBV20-1 and TRBJ2-1; 10 bases are a match to TRBD2. The CDR3 covers 17 residues. Trimming took 3 bases from V and 7 from J; bases not matched to a gene: 15. Looked up from germline, CDR1 is DFQATT and CDR2 is SNEGSKA (reference sequence). The CDR3 bases are TGCAGTGCTAGGATCTTAAGGGCTAGCGGGAGTCCGAATGAGCAGTTCTTC. Protein: CSARILRASGSPNEQFF.

The V gene is TRBV12-3 or TRBV12-4, the J gene TRBJ2-2; possibly TRBD1 or TRBD2 for D (6 bases each). The CDR3 has 16 amino acids. Trimming took 3 bases from V and 2 from J, leaving 13 bases between them. CDR3 sequence: CASSFLLGGNTGELFF. The CDR3 DNA sequence: TGTGCCAGCAGTTTTCTTTTGGGGGGCAACACCGGGGAGCTGTTTTTT.

This clonotype was seen more than once but under ten times. The V call is TRBV20-1, the J call TRBJ2-1; D gene ambiguous. The CDR3 length is 12 residues. Trimming stripped 4 bases from V and 4 bases from J, with 8 bases between. CDR1 DFQATT and CDR2 SNEGSKA come from the germline V gene (reference sequence). The DNA of the CDR3 is TGCAGTGCTATGTCCGGGTACAATGAGCAGTTCTTC. This codes for CSAMSGYNEQFF.

Ten or more counts support this clonotype. V usage is TRBV11-2 and J usage is TRBJ2-1; TRBD2 aligns across 8 bases. With V trimmed by 0 bases and J by 7 bases, 5 bases remained unmatched. CDR1 and CDR2 (germline): SGHAT, FQNNGV. The CDR3 loop spans 15 amino acids. CDR3 amino acids: CASSLDGASGNEQFF. The CDR3 coding sequence is TGTGCCAGCAGCTTAGATGGTGCTAGCGGGAATGAGCAGTTCTTC.

The chain uses TRBV7-9 and TRBJ2-5, with TRBD2 matching over 9 bases. The CDR3 runs to 16 residues. Germline V gene lookup returns CDR1 SEHNR and CDR2 FQNEAQ (reference sequence). The ends lost 5 bases at V and 3 bases at J; junction bases unmatched: 10. This CDR3 is CASSPQLGTSKETQYF. CDR3 nucleotide sequence: TGTGCCAGCAGCCCTCAGCTCGGGACTAGCAAAGAGACCCAGTACTTC.

V usage is TRBV3-1 and J usage is TRBJ2-1; D is uncertain. The CDR3 length is 16 residues. From germline, CDR1 is LGHDT and CDR2 YNNKEL (reference sequence). Trimming left V 0 bases short and J 8 bases short, with 17 bases between. The CDR3 DNA follows: TGTGCCAGCAGCCAAGATTCCAGCCAGCTGTCAGATGAGCAGTTCTTC. Protein: CASSQDSSQLSDEQFF.

This clonotype was detected ten times or more. This chain joins TRBV3-1 and TRBJ2-3; D is ambiguous. CDR1 and CDR2 from the germline V gene are LGHDT and YNNKEL (reference sequence). V was pared by 0 bases and J by 3 bases, with 10 bases between. This CDR3 contains 15 residues. CDR3 nucleotide sequence: TGTGCCAGCAGCCAAGATCTCCGTGAAACAGATACGCAGTATTTT. Protein sequence: CASSQDLRETDTQYF.

This clonotype was seen more than once but under ten times. This chain links TRBV3-1 with TRBJ2-3; D gene unclear. This CDR3 contains 13 residues. The germline gives CDR1 LGHDT, CDR2 YNNKEL (reference sequence). V was clipped by 2 bases and J by 7 bases, with 10 bases between them. In nucleotides, the CDR3 is TGTGCCAGCAGCCAATATAAAGGGAATACGCAGTATTTT. This encodes CASSQYKGNTQYF.

This clonotype was seen repeatedly, ten times or more. The rearrangement joins TRBV20-1 to TRBJ2-1; 9 bases fit TRBD2. In germline, CDR1 is DFQATT, CDR2 SNEGSKA (reference sequence). The CDR3 is made up of 15 amino acids. The V gene end was trimmed by 7 bases and the J gene end by 3 bases; junction bases not matched to a gene: 10. DNA for the CDR3: TGCAGTGTGGAACGGCGGGAGGGCCTCTACAATGAGCAGTTCTTC. It encodes CSVERREGLYNEQFF.

Only one count was recorded for this clonotype. J is TRBJ2-1 and V is TRBV7-2; D ambiguous. CDR3 length: 16 amino acids. Germline CDR1 SGHTA, CDR2 FQGNSA. Trimming removed 5 bases from V and 4 bases from J, with 18 bases in between. The CDR3 here is CASSRPSGPGYNEQFF. The CDR3 DNA reads TGTGCCAGCAGCCGCCCGAGTGGGCCGGGTTACAATGAGCAGTTCTTC.

This clonotype occurred a few times. The chain couples TRBV5-1 to TRBJ2-6; 9 nucleotides agree with TRBD1. CDR1 and CDR2 (germline): SGHRS, YFSETQ. The CDR3 runs 15 residues. Trimming took 3 bases from V and 2 from J; bases not matched to a gene: 0. This CDR3 is CASSWTGAGANVLTF. CDR3 DNA sequence: TGCGCCAGCAGCTGGACAGGGGCTGGGGCCAACGTCCTGACTTTC.

This clonotype was picked up a small number of times. This sequence joins TRBV4-3 and TRBJ2-7, with 14 bases fitting TRBD2. CDR1 and CDR2 from the germline V gene are LGHNA and YSLEER. CDR3 length: 18 amino acids. With 2 bases clipped from V and 1 base from J, the junction kept 7 bases outside the gene matches. Here the CDR3 reads CASSQRLAGGTRSYEQYF. The CDR3 coding sequence is TGCGCCAGCAGCCAAAGACTAGCGGGAGGGACGCGGTCCTACGAGCAGTACTTC.

V and J are TRBV6-4 and TRBJ2-1, with a possible D match to TRBD2 (5 bases). CDR3 length equals 14 residues. The ends were cut back, 3 bases at V and 5 bases at J, with 11 bases in the middle. CDR1 is MRHNA, CDR2 SNTAGT, per germline. CDR3 loop: CASSEEGWDNEQFF. CDR3 DNA: TGTGCCAGCAGTGAAGAGGGCTGGGACAATGAGCAGTTCTTC.

This sequence joins TRBV6-1 and TRBJ2-2, with unresolved D. Germline values: CDR1 MNHNS, CDR2 SASEGT. V lost 6 bases and J lost 4, with 9 bases in between. The CDR3 covers 13 residues. CDR3 DNA sequence: TGTGCCAGCAGGCATTTGATCACCGGGGAGCTGTTTTTT. It specifies CASRHLITGELFF.

V is TRBV27 and J is TRBJ2-7, with TRBD1 identical over 9 bases. The CDR3 length is 14 residues. J was trimmed by 5 bases and V by 4 bases; bases with no gene match: 6. Per germline, CDR1 MNHEY and CDR2 SMNVEV (reference sequence). CDR3 amino acids: CASSSYGTGNEQYF. The CDR3 DNA reads TGTGCCAGCAGTTCCTACGGGACAGGGAACGAGCAGTACTTC.

The J gene is TRBJ2-2, the V gene TRBV4-2, with TRBD2 matching over 13 bases. CDR3 length equals 16 residues. The junction had 6 bases not matched to a gene; V was cut back by 5 bases and J by 6 bases. CDR1 and CDR2 from the germline V gene are LGHNA and YNFKEQ. The CDR3 nucleotides are TGTGCCAGCAGCTCTCGGACTAGCGGGGGACCCGGGGAGCTGTTTTTT. It is translated as CASSSRTSGGPGELFF.